The 20 T cell receptor beta chains below all came from one sample that was sequenced in a study of cytomegalovirus exposure and HLA in healthy donors. The primer mix had 60 Vbeta and 13 Jbeta primers. Sequencing was performed with immunoSEQ multiplex PCR; in TCRdb, only in-frame clones are kept and a portion is missing. The repertoire table contains about 25,000 clones. The sample was PBMCs. The receptor source for this set is a male donor in good health and CMV-seropositive.

The CDR3 DNA reads as TGTGCCATCAGTGAAGGGGGGGGCGCGGGACAGCCCCAGCATTTT. It codes for CAISEGGGAGQPQHF. The chain combines TRBV10-3 with TRBJ1-5, with D possibly matching TRBD1 (6 bases). Per the germline V gene, CDR1 is ENHRY and CDR2 is SYGVKD. Trimming took off 3 bases at V and 7 bases at J, with 16 bases between the two ends. The CDR3 loop spans 15 amino acids.

Note on this clone: At one of its ends the junction is not consistent with the germline gene, which may arise from a read error. This chain joins TRBV18 and TRBJ1-2; a possible D gene is TRBD1 (5 bases). The CDR3 sequence is 16 residues long. The germline V gene encodes CDR1 KGHSH and CDR2 LQKENI. This CDR3 reads CASAPQSKGRGEGYTF. The CDR3 region has the DNA TGTGCCAGCGCACCTCAATCAAAGGGGAGGGGCGAAGGCTACACCTTC.

The V and J genes are TRBV5-1 and TRBJ2-3; 8 nucleotides line up with TRBD2. J was trimmed by 9 bases and V by 4 bases; bases with no gene match: 16. The CDR3 consists of 16 residues. The germline gives CDR1 SGHRS, CDR2 YFSETQ. CDR3 loop: CASSGAGTSTPMTQYF. Written as DNA, the CDR3 is TGCGCCAGCAGCGGCGCCGGGACTAGTACGCCGATGACGCAGTATTTT. The complete variable domain, with remaining parts taken from reference TRBV5-1 and TRBJ2-3, reads KAGVTQTPRYLIKTRGQQVTLSCSPISGHRSVSWYQQTPGQGLQFLFEYFSETQRNKGNFPGRFSGRQFSNSRSEMNVSTLELGDSALYLCASSGAGTSTPMTQYFGPGTRLTVL.

The J gene is TRBJ2-6, the V gene TRBV9, with a possible D match to TRBD2 (5 bases). V was trimmed by 3 bases and J by 2 bases, leaving 9 bases between them. CDR3 length equals 15 residues. Germline CDR1 reads SGDLS; CDR2 reads YYNGEE. The CDR3 sequence is CASSETGTGANVLTF. CDR3 DNA sequence: TGTGCCAGCAGCGAGACGGGGACTGGGGCCAACGTCCTGACTTTC.

The chain joins TRBV30 to TRBJ1-1; possible D gene TRBD1, 5 bases. The CDR3 is 13 amino acids. The V and J ends lost 0 bases and 7 bases respectively, with 12 bases between them. Germline V gene data show CDR1 as GTSNPN and CDR2 as SVGIG (reference sequence). The chain's CDR3 is CAWSVLTQGEAFF. The CDR3 region has the DNA TGTGCCTGGAGTGTACTCACTCAGGGTGAAGCTTTCTTT.

The CDR3 nucleotides read TGTGCCAGTAGTTGGACCTCTAGAGGGGGATACGAGCAGTACTTC. It encodes CASSWTSRGGYEQYF. This chain joins TRBV19 and TRBJ2-7; possibly TRBD1 for D (6 bases). Trimming stripped 5 bases from V and 4 bases from J, with 18 bases between. The CDR3 loop spans 15 amino acids. CDR1 and CDR2 (germline): LNHDA, SQIVND (reference sequence).

The gene calls are TRBV5-1 and TRBJ2-7; possible D gene TRBD1, 6 bases. The germline V gene encodes CDR1 SGHRS and CDR2 YFSETQ. This CDR3 spans 13 amino acids. Trimming removed 2 bases at V and 6 bases at J, with 12 bases between. The CDR3 is CASSLPGAVEQYF. The CDR3 DNA sequence: TGCGCCAGCAGCTTACCAGGGGCGGTCGAGCAGTACTTC.

The chain employs TRBV6-5 and TRBJ2-7; TRBD1 matches at 7 bases. Per germline, CDR1 MNHEY and CDR2 SVGAGI. This CDR3 contains 12 residues. Losses at the gene ends were 10 bases for V and 1 base for J; bases not matched to a gene: 4. DNA of the CDR3: TGTGCCACTACGACAGGGTCCTACGAGCAGTACTTC. Protein product: CATTTGSYEQYF.

As to this clone: At one end the junction does not follow the germline gene, possibly because of a read error. This chain joins TRBV18 and TRBJ1-1; D is perhaps TRBD1 (6 bases). CDR3 length: 12 residues. Germline assignment: CDR1 KGHSH and CDR2 LQKENI. DNA for the CDR3: TGTGCCAGTTCACAGGGAGACACTGAAGCTTTCTTT. As protein: CASSQGDTEAFF.

The chain combines TRBV27 with TRBJ1-5; no clear D gene. Germline V gives CDR1 MNHEY, CDR2 SMNVEV (reference sequence). CDR3 size: 16 residues. Between the trimmed V and J ends, which lost 5 bases and 1 base, there was a span of 15 bases. In DNA, the CDR3 is TGTGCCAGCAGTGCCGGCCTCTTGGAGAGCAATCAGCCCCAGCATTTT. Translated, it gives CASSAGLLESNQPQHF.

This chain connects TRBV29-1 to TRBJ2-3; 9 nucleotides agree with TRBD2. The V gene's germline CDR1 is SQVTM and CDR2 ANQGSEA. The ends lost 4 bases at V and 1 base at J; junction bases unmatched: 6. The CDR3 loop spans 15 amino acids. The CDR3 sequence is CSVGLAGSGTDTQYF. CDR3 nucleotide sequence: TGCAGCGTTGGTCTAGCGGGATCCGGCACAGATACGCAGTATTTT.

The chain combines TRBV29-1 with TRBJ1-2, with D maybe TRBD1 (6 bases). Germline V gene sequence: CDR1 SQVTM, CDR2 ANQGSEA. There are 12 residues in the CDR3. Trimming left V 7 bases short and J 5 bases short, with 14 bases between. CDR3 residues: CSAQDRMYGYTF. Written as DNA, the CDR3 is TGCAGCGCCCAAGACAGGATGTATGGCTACACCTTC.

V usage is TRBV5-4 and J usage is TRBJ1-1; no firm D call. Looked up from germline, CDR1 is SGHNT and CDR2 is YYREEE (reference sequence). The CDR3 spans 13 residues. Trimming stripped 5 bases from V and 5 bases from J, with 13 bases between. The CDR3 bases are TGTGCCAGCAGGAGGGTGGTGGATACTGAAGCTTTCTTT. It codes for CASRRVVDTEAFF. Full variable domain (rest looked up from reference TRBV5-4 and TRBJ1-1): ETGVTQSPTHLIKTRGQQVTLRCSSQSGHNTVSWYQQALGQGPQFIFQYYREEENGRGNFPPRFSGLQFPNYSSELNVNALELDDSALYLCASRRVVDTEAFFGQGTRLTVV.

V usage is TRBV4-1 and J usage is TRBJ2-7, with D tentatively TRBD2 (5 bases). The germline CDR1 and CDR2 sequences are MGHRA and YSYEKL. CDR3 length equals 15 residues. The V and J ends lost 0 bases and 1 base respectively, with 10 bases between them. CDR3 in amino acids: CASSQESEGSYEQYF. As DNA, the CDR3 is TGCGCCAGCAGCCAAGAGAGTGAGGGATCCTACGAGCAGTACTTC.

The rearrangement uses TRBV9 and TRBJ2-6; D not certain. Trimming removed 0 bases at V and 0 bases at J, with 4 bases between. Germline V CDR1 and CDR2: SGDLS, YYNGEE. The CDR3 loop spans 15 amino acids. The CDR3, as DNA: TGTGCCAGCAGCGTAGCCCACTCTGGGGCCAACGTCCTGACTTTC. It specifies CASSVAHSGANVLTF.

Measured by frequency, this clone is medium-sized. The V gene is TRBV7-2, the J gene TRBJ1-1, with a weak D call TRBD1 (5 bases). V was shortened by 5 bases and J by 4 bases, with 17 bases between the two germline ends. CDR3 size: 15 residues. Germline V gene sequence: CDR1 SGHTA, CDR2 FQGNSA. CDR3: CASSPTTPGGTEAFF. The DNA of the CDR3 is TGTGCCAGCAGCCCAACGACCCCCGGGGGCACTGAAGCTTTCTTT.

The chain links TRBV28 to TRBJ2-1, with 8 nucleotides matching TRBD2. Germline loops: CDR1 MDHEN, CDR2 SYDVKM. This CDR3 has 16 amino acids. V was clipped by 2 bases and J by 0 bases; unmatched bases: 3. CDR3 residues: CASSLLAGSSYNEQFF. The CDR3, as DNA: TGTGCCAGCAGTTTACTAGCGGGTAGCTCCTACAATGAGCAGTTCTTC.

The chain has TRBV30 and TRBJ2-6, with a possible D match to TRBD2 (5 bases). The CDR3 consists of 13 residues. CDR1 is GTSNPN, CDR2 SVGIG, per germline (reference sequence). V shed 2 bases and J shed 13 bases, with 15 bases lying between them. The CDR3 nucleotides are TGTGCCTGGAGTACGGACTCCACCGGGGTCCTGACTTTC. This gives the protein CAWSTDSTGVLTF.

The chain employs TRBV6-6 and TRBJ2-3, with D possibly being TRBD2 (6 bases). CDR3 length: 12 amino acids. Germline-derived CDR1 and CDR2 are MNHNY and SVGAGI (reference sequence). V gave up 2 bases and J gave up 10 bases, with 10 bases separating them. The CDR3 spells CASSYVGRAQYF. The DNA for the CDR3 is TGTGCCAGCAGTTACGTCGGGAGAGCGCAGTATTTT.

V and J are TRBV7-2 and TRBJ2-3; 8 bases are a match to TRBD2. The CDR3 loop spans 15 amino acids. Germline assignment: CDR1 SGHTA and CDR2 FQGNSA. With 4 bases clipped from V and 6 bases from J, the junction kept 9 bases outside the gene matches. The CDR3 DNA reads as TGTGCCAGCAGCTCACGGGTAGCGGGGATGGATACGCAGTATTTT. This sequence encodes CASSSRVAGMDTQYF.